The source of this TCR beta chain is a study of T cell repertoires in cytomegalovirus infection. With respect to this clonotype: The antigen remains unidentified.

TCRdb re-analysed the reads in MiXCR, keeping a single row per CDR3 protein. The sample holds 250,000 to 300,000 distinct CDR3 sequences, about 20% seen once. The sample consisted of cultured PBMCs, taken from culture after CMV antigen stimulation. This TCR was sampled from a human donor in good health (CMV status not recorded). Some clones in this sample may be carry-over from other donors' samples.

CDR3 residues: CASLLVRLAGGPHNEQFF. For the CDR3, the DNA is TGTGCCAGCCTACTAGTAAGACTAGCGGGAGGGCCCCACAATGAGCAGTTCTTC. The genes are TRBV28 and TRBJ2-1; 14 bases fit TRBD2. The CDR3 has 18 amino acids. CDR1 is MDHEN and CDR2 is SYDVKM in the germline V gene. The ends lost 8 bases at V and 5 bases at J; junction bases unmatched: 14.